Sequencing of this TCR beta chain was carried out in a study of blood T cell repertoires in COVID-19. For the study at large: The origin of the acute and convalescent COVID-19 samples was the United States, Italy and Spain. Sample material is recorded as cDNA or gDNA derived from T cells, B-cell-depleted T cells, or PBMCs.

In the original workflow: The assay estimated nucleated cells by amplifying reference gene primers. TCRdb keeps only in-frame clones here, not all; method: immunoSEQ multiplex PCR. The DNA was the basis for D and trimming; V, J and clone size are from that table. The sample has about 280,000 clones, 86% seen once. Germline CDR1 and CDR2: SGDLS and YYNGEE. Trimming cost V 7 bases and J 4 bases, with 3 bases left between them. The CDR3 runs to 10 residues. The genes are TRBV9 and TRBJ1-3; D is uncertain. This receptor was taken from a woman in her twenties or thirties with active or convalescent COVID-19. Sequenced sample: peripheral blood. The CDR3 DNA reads TGTGCCAGCGGCGGAAACACCATATATTTT. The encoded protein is CASGGNTIYF.